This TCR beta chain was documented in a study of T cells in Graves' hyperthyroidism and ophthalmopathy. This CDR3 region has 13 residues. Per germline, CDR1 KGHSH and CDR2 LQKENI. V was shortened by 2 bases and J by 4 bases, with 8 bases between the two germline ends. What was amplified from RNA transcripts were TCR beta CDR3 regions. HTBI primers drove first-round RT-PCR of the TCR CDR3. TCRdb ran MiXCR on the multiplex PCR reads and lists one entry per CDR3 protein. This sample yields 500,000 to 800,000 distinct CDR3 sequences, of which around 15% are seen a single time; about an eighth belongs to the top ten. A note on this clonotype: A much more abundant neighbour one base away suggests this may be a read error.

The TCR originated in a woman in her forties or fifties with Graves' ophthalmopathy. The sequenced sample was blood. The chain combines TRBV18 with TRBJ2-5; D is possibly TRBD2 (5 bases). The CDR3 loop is CASSPLEGETQYF. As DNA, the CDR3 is TGTGCCAGCTCACCATTAGAGGGAGAGACCCAGTACTTC. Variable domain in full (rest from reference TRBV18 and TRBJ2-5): NAGVMQNPRHLVRRRGQEARLRCSPMKGHSHVYWYRQLPEEGLKFMVYLQKENIIDESGMPKERFSAEFPKEGPSILRIQQVVRGDSAAYFCASSPLEGETQYFGPGTRLLVL.